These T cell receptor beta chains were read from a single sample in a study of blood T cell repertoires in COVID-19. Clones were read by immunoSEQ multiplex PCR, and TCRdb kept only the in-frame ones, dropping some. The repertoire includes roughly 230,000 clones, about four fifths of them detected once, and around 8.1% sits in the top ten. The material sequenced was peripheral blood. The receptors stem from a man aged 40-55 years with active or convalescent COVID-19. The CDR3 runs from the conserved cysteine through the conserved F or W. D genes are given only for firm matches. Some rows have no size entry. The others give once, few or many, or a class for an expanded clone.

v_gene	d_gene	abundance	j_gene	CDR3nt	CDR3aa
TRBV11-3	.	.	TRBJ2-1	TGTGCCAGCAGCGAGCCGGGACACGAATACGAGCAGTTCTTC	CASSEPGHEYEQFF
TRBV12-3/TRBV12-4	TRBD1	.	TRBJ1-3	TGTGCCAGCTCCAAAGGACAGGTAGAGGCCATATATTTT	CASSKGQVEAIYF
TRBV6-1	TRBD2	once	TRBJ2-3	TGTGCCAGCAGTGAAGGGACTAGCGGGACAGATACGCAGTATTTT	CASSEGTSGTDTQYF
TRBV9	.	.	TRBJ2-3	TGTGCCAGCAGCGCGGGACCCAGGGGCCCCACAGATACGCAGTATTTT	CASSAGPRGPTDTQYF
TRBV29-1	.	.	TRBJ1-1	TGCAGCGGTCTAGTCACTGAAGCTTTCTTT	CSGLVTEAFF
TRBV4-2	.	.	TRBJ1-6	TGTGCCAGCAGCCAAGATGGTCGGTCCCTCCTCCACTTT	CASSQDGRSLLHF
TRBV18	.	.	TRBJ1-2	TGTGCCAGCTCACCAAACGGGGTGAAAGGCTACACCTTC	CASSPNGVKGYTF
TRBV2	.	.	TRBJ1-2	TGTGCCAGCAACATGGGAGCCGTCTATGGCTACACCTTC	CASNMGAVYGYTF
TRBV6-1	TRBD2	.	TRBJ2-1	TGTGCCAGCAGTGAAGGACTAGGACTAGGTAATGAGCAGTTCTTC	CASSEGLGLGNEQFF
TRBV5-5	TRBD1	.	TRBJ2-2	TGTGCCAGCAGGTCCGGGACAGGTTCTAGGGAGCTGTTTTTT	CASRSGTGSRELFF
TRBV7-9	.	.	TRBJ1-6	TGTGCCAGCAGCATAACGGGAAGGAGTTCACCCCTCCACTTT	CASSITGRSSPLHF
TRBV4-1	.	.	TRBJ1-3	TGCGCCAGCAGCCAAGAGGGTCGGGGGAACACCATATATTTT	CASSQEGRGNTIYF
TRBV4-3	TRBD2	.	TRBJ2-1	TGCGCCAGCAGCCTAGCGGGGGGAAGCTCCTACAATGAGCAGTTCTTC	CASSLAGGSSYNEQFF
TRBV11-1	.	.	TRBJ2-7	TGTGCCAGCAGCTTAGCGGGGAGCTACGAGCAGTACTTC	CASSLAGSYEQYF